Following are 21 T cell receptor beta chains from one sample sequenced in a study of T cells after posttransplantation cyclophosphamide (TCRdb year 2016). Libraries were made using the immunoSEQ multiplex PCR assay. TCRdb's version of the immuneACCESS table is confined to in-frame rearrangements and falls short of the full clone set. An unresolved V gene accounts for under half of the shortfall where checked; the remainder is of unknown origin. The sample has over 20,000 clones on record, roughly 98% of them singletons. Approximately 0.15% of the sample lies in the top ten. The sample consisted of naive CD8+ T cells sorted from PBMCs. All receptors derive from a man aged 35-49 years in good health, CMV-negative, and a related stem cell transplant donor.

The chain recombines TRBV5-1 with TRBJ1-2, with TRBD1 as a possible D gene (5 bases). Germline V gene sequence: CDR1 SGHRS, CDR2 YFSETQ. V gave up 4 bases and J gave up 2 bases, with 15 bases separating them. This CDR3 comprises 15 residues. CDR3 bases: TGCGCCAGCAGCCAATACCCCCCAGGGAACTATGGCTACACCTTC. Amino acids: CASSQYPPGNYGYTF.

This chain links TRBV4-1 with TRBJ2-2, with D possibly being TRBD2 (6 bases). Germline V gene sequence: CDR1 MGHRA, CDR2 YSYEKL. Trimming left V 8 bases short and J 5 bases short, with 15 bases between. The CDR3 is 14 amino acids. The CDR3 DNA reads TGCGCCAGCCGTAGGGGACTCGATACCGGGGAGCTGTTTTTT. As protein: CASRRGLDTGELFF.

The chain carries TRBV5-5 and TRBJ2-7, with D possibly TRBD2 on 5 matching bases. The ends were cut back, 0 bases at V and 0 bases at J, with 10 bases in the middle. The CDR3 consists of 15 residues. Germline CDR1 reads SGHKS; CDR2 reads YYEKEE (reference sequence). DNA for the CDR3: TGTGCCAGCAGCTTGGAAGGGAGATCCTCCTACGAGCAGTACTTC. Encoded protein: CASSLEGRSSYEQYF.

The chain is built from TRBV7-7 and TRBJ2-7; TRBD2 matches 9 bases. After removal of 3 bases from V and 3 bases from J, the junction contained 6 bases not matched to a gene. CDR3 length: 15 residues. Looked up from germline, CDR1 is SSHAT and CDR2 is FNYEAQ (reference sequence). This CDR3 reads CASSFGASGNYEQYF. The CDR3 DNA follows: TGTGCCAGCAGCTTCGGAGCTAGCGGGAACTACGAGCAGTACTTC.

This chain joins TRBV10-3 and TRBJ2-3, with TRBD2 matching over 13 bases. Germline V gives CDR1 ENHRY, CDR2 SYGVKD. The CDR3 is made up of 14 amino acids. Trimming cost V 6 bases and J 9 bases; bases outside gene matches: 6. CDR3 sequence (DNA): TGTGCCATCAGGGGGACTAGCGGGGAAAACACGCAGTATTTT. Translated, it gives CAIRGTSGENTQYF.

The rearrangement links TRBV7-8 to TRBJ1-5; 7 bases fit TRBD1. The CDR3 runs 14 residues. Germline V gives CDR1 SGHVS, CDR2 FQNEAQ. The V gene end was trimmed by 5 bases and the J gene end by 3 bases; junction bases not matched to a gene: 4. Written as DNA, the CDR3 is TGTGCCAGCAGCCCACAGGGGTACAATCAGCCCCAGCATTTT. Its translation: CASSPQGYNQPQHF.

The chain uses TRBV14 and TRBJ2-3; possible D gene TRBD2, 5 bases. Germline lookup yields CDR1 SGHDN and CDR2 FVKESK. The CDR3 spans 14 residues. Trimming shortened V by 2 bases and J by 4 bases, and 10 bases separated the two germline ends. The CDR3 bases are TGTGCCAGCAGCCAACAACCTAGCCCAGATACGCAGTATTTT. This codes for CASSQQPSPDTQYF.

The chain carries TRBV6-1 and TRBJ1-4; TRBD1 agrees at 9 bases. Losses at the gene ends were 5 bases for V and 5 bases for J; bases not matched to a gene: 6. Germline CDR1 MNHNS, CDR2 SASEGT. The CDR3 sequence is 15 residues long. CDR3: CASSTGGTGNEKLFF. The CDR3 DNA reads TGTGCCAGCAGTACGGGGGGGACAGGGAATGAAAAACTGTTTTTT.

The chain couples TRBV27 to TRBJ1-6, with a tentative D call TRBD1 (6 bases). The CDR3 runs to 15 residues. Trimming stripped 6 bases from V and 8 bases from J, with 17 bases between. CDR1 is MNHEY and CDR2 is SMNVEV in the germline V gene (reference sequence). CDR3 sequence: CASRQGKANHSPLHF. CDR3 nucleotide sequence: TGTGCCAGCAGACAGGGTAAAGCTAATCATTCACCCCTCCACTTT.

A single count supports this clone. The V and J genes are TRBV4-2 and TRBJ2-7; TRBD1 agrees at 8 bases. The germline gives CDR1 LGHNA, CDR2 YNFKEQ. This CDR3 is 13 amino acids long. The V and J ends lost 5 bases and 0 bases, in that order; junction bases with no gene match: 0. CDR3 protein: CASSGQGSYEQYF. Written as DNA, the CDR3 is TGTGCCAGCAGCGGACAGGGCTCCTACGAGCAGTACTTC.

CDR3 loop: CASSAGRSEAFF. CDR3 nucleotides: TGTGCCAGCAGTGCAGGGAGGTCTGAAGCTTTCTTT. This chain joins TRBV6-1 and TRBJ1-1; possible D gene TRBD1, 5 bases. The V gene lost 4 bases and the J gene lost 6 bases, with 9 bases spanning the gap. Germline-derived CDR1 and CDR2 are MNHNS and SASEGT. This CDR3 is built from 12 residues.

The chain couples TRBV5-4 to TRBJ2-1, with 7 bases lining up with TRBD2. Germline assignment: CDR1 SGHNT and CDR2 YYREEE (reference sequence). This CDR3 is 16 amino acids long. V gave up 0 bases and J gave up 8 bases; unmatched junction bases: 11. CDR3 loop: CASSLGWREMVDEQFF. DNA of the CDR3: TGTGCCAGCAGCTTGGGTTGGCGGGAGATGGTCGATGAGCAGTTCTTC. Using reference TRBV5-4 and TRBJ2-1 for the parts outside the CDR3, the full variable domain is ETGVTQSPTHLIKTRGQQVTLRCSSQSGHNTVSWYQQALGQGPQFIFQYYREEENGRGNFPPRFSGLQFPNYSSELNVNALELDDSALYLCASSLGWREMVDEQFFGPGTRLTVL.

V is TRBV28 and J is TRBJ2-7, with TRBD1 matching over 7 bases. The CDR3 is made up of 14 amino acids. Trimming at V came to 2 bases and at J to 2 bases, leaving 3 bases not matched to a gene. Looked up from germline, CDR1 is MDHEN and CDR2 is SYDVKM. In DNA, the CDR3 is TGTGCCAGCAGTTTAACGGGACAGACCTACGAGCAGTACTTC. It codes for CASSLTGQTYEQYF.

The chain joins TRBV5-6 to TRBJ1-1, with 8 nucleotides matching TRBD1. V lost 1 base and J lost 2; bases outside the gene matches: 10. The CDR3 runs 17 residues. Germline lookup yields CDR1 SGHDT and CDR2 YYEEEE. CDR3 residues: CASSLNQGAKFNTEAFF. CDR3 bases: TGTGCCAGCAGCTTGAACCAGGGGGCTAAGTTCAACACTGAAGCTTTCTTT.

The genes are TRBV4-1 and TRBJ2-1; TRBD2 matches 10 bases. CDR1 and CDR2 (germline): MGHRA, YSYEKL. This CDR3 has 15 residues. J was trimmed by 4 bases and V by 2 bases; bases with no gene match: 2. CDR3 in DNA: TGCGCCAGCAGCCAAACTAGCGGGATATACAATGAGCAGTTCTTC. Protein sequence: CASSQTSGIYNEQFF.

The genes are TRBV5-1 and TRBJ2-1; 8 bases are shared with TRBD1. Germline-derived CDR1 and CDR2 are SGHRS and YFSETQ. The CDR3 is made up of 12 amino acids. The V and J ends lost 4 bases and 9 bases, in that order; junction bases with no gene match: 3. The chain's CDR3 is CASSGQGGEQFF. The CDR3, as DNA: TGCGCCAGCAGCGGACAGGGAGGTGAGCAGTTCTTC.

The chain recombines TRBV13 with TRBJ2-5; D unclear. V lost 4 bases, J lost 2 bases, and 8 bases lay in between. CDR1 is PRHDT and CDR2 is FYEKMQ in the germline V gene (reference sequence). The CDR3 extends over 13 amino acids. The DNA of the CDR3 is TGTGCCAGCAGCTATTTAGTACAAGAGACCCAGTACTTC. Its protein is CASSYLVQETQYF.

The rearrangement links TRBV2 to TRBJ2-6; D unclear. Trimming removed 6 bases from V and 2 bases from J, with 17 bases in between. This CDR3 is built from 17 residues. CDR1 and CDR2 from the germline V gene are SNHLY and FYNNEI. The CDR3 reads CASRGPTIQPGANVLTF. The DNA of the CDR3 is TGTGCCAGCAGAGGTCCAACTATTCAGCCTGGGGCCAACGTCCTGACTTTC.

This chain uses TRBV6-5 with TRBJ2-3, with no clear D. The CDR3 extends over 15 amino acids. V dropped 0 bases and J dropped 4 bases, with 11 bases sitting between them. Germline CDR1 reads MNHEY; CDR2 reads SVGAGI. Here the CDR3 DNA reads TGTGCCAGCAGTTACTCGCTTTCCGGTGCAGATACGCAGTATTTT. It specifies CASSYSLSGADTQYF.

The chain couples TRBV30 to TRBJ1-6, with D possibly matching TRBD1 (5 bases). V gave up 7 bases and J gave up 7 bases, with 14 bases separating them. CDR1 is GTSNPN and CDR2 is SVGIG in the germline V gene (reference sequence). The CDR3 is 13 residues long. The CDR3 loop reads CAYLGGVNSPLHF. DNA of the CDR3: TGTGCCTACTTGGGGGGAGTAAATTCACCCCTCCACTTT.

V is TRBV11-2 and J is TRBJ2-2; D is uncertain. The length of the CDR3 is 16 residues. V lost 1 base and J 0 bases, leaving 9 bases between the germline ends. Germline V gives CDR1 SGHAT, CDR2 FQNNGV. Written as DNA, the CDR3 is TGTGCCAGCAGCTTAGTTAGCCGATCGAACACCGGGGAGCTGTTTTTT. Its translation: CASSLVSRSNTGELFF.